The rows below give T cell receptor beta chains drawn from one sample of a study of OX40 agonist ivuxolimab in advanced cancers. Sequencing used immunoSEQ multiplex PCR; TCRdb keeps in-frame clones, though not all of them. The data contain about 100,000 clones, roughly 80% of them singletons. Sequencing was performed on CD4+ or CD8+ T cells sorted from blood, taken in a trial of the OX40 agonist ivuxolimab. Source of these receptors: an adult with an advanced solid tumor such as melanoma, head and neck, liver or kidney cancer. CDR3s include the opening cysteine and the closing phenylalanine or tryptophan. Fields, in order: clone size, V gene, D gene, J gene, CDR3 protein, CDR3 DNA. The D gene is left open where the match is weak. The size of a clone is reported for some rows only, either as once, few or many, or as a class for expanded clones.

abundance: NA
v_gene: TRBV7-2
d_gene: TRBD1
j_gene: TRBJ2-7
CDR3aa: CASSEIGQGLGDEQYF
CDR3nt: TGTGCCAGCAGCGAGATCGGACAGGGGCTGGGCGACGAGCAGTACTTC

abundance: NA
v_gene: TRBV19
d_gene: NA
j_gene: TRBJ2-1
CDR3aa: CASSPDYNEQFF
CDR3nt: TGTGCCAGTAGTCCCGACTACAATGAGCAGTTCTTC

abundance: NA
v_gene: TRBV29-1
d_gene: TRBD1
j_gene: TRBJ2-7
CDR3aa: CSVVLQGYEQYF
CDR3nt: TGCAGCGTTGTTCTACAGGGGTACGAGCAGTACTTC

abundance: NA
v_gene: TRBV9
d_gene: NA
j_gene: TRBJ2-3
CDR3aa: CASSVDSVGAPSTDTQYF
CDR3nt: TGTGCCAGCAGCGTAGACTCAGTAGGGGCCCCTAGCACAGATACGCAGTATTTT

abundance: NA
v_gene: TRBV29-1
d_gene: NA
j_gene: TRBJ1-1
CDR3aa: CSAHMNTEAFF
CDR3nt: TGCAGCGCGCATATGAACACTGAAGCTTTCTTT

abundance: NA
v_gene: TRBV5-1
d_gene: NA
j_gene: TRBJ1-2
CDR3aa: CASNLGQGNGANYGYTF
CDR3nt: TGCGCCAGCAACCTCGGGCAGGGGAATGGAGCTAACTATGGCTACACCTTC

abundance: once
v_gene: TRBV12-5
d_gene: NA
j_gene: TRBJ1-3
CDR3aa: CASGLNSGNTIYF
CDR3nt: TGTGCTAGTGGGCTGAACTCTGGAAACACCATATATTTT

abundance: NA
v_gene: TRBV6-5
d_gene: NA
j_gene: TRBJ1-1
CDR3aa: CASSAAGMGTEAFF
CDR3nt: TGTGCCAGCAGCGCTGCCGGGATGGGCACTGAAGCTTTCTTT

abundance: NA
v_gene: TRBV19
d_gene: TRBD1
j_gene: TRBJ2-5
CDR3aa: CASSITGGTETQYF
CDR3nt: TGTGCCAGTAGTATCACAGGGGGTACAGAGACCCAGTACTTC

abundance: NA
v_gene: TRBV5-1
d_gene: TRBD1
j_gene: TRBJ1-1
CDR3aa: CASSLGRLRGENTEAFF
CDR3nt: TGCGCCAGCAGCTTGGGCCGCCTCAGGGGGGAGAACACTGAAGCTTTCTTT

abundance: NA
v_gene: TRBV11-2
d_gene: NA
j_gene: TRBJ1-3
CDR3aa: CASSTHRDGNTIYF
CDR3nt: TGTGCCAGCAGCACCCACAGGGACGGAAACACCATATATTTT

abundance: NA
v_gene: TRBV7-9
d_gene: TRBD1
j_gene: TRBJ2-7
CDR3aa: CASSLRDAGQGTEYF
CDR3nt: TGTGCCAGCAGCTTAAGGGACGCCGGACAGGGAACGGAGTACTTC

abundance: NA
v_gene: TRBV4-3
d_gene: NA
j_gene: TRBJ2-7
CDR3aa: CASSHRTVPYEQYF
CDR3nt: TGCGCCAGCAGCCATCGGACGGTTCCCTACGAGCAGTACTTC

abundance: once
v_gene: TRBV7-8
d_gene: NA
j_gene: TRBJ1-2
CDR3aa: CASSLGQDYGYTF
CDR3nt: TGTGCCAGCAGCTTAGGTCAGGACTATGGCTACACCTTC